This T cell receptor beta chain stems from a study of blood T cell repertoires in COVID-19. Study-wide background: The study drew acute and convalescent COVID-19 samples from the United States, Italy and Spain. PBMCs, B-cell-depleted T cells, or T cells provided the cDNA or gDNA that made up the material.

In the original analysis: Amplification of reference gene primers was used by the study to estimate nucleated cell counts. The method was immunoSEQ multiplex PCR; TCRdb's version includes in-frame clones alone and lacks a portion of them. The D gene and trimming were derived from the DNA, and the V and J assignments and clone size from that table. In the table there are about 150,000 clones, 76% of which are singletons. CDR3 length: 16 amino acids. V shed 0 bases and J 6 bases; nucleotides not matched to a gene: 10. Germline V gene data show CDR1 as SGHNT and CDR2 as YYREEE (reference sequence). The TCR sequence derives from a man in his sixties with acute or convalescent COVID-19. Sequenced material: peripheral blood. The chain joins TRBV5-4 to TRBJ2-7; 9 bases are a match to TRBD1. The CDR3 DNA sequence: TGTGCCAGCAGCTTGGGTCCGGGACAGGGTACTGGCGAGCAGTACTTC. It translates to CASSLGPGQGTGEQYF.